The next 13 T cell receptor beta chains were all read from a single sample in a study of radiation and T cells in renal cell carcinoma. Regarding treatment: treatment-naive control, cytoreductive nephrectomy. Data came from immunoSEQ multiplex PCR; TCRdb stores just in-frame clones and leaves some out. Of some 7,900 clones listed, about 61% are singletons. Sequenced material: tumor tissue, taken from a patient whose treatment was nephrectomy without radiotherapy. The receptors originated from a woman in her 70s with renal cell carcinoma.

This rearrangement joins TRBV6-1 to TRBJ1-6, with 7 bases matching TRBD1. The CDR3 is made up of 14 amino acids. Per the germline V gene, CDR1 is MNHNS and CDR2 is SASEGT. V shed 6 bases and J 7 bases; nucleotides not matched to a gene: 6. CDR3 sequence: CASSPGTDNSPLHF. In nucleotides, the CDR3 is TGTGCCAGCAGCCCCGGGACAGACAATTCACCCCTCCACTTT.

The rearrangement links TRBV6-1 to TRBJ2-3; D possibly matches TRBD1 or TRBD2 (5 bases each). The CDR3 consists of 14 residues. V lost 5 bases to trimming and J lost 0 bases, with 9 bases between them. Germline V CDR1 and CDR2: MNHNS, SASEGT. This CDR3 reads CASSPRDSTDTQYF. The CDR3 nucleotides are TGTGCCAGCAGTCCCCGGGACAGCACAGATACGCAGTATTTT.

This chain uses TRBV6-1 with TRBJ2-7; 9 bases fit TRBD1. V gave up 1 base and J gave up 2 bases; unmatched junction bases: 3. The germline CDR1 and CDR2 sequences are MNHNS and SASEGT. The CDR3 consists of 15 residues. Here the CDR3 reads CASSEVGQGPYEQYF. In DNA, the CDR3 is TGTGCCAGCAGTGAAGTAGGACAGGGGCCCTACGAGCAGTACTTC.

This clone occurred a few times. The chain recombines TRBV10-3 with TRBJ1-1; unclear D gene. Germline CDR1 reads ENHRY; CDR2 reads SYGVKD. Trimming left V 6 bases short and J 2 bases short, with 7 bases between. The CDR3 length is 12 residues. CDR3 nucleotides: TGTGCCATCAGAATCGACAACACTGAAGCTTTCTTT. Its protein product is CAIRIDNTEAFF.

This CDR3 is CASSPSGGLGTEAFF. CDR3 bases: TGTGCCAGCAGCCCGTCAGGGGGCTTAGGGACTGAAGCTTTCTTT. This chain connects TRBV11-2 to TRBJ1-1; 8 nucleotides match TRBD1. V gave up 5 bases and J gave up 5 bases; unmatched junction bases: 10. The CDR3 is 15 amino acids. Germline lookup yields CDR1 SGHAT and CDR2 FQNNGV.

The rearrangement joins TRBV6-5 to TRBJ2-5; perhaps D is TRBD1 or TRBD2 (6 bases each). CDR1 MNHEY and CDR2 SVGAGI come from the germline V gene. There are 13 residues in the CDR3. Trimming stripped 7 bases from V and 5 bases from J, with 14 bases between. The CDR3 loop is CASTPGGGETQYF. The CDR3 nucleotides read TGTGCCAGCACCCCCGGGGGCGGGGAGACCCAGTACTTC.

This rearrangement joins TRBV2 to TRBJ2-3, with 7 bases fitting TRBD2. The CDR3 length is 15 residues. Germline assignment: CDR1 SNHLY and CDR2 FYNNEI. V lost 7 bases and J lost 2; bases outside the gene matches: 9. CDR3 bases: TGTGCCAGCAAGTTTGCGGGGGTACTCACAGATACGCAGTATTTT. It yields the protein CASKFAGVLTDTQYF.

The V gene is TRBV5-1, the J gene TRBJ1-1; D is perhaps TRBD1 (6 bases). The V end was cut by 6 bases, the J end by 5 bases, with 17 bases between. Germline V lookup: CDR1 SGHRS, CDR2 YFSETQ. This CDR3 is built from 14 residues. CDR3 amino acids: CASTPSGRGTEAFF. CDR3 DNA: TGCGCCAGCACTCCCTCCGGCAGGGGTACTGAAGCTTTCTTT. Complete variable domain (other parts from reference TRBV5-1 and TRBJ1-1): KAGVTQTPRYLIKTRGQQVTLSCSPISGHRSVSWYQQTPGQGLQFLFEYFSETQRNKGNFPGRFSGRQFSNSRSEMNVSTLELGDSALYLCASTPSGRGTEAFFGQGTRLTVV.

Details on this clone: One end of the junction fails to match germline, which may point to a read error. The V and J genes are TRBV6-1 and TRBJ2-7, with 10 bases lining up with TRBD2. The CDR3 consists of 12 residues. The germline CDR1 and CDR2 sequences are MNHNS and SASEGT. For the CDR3, the DNA is TGTGCCAGCAGCAGCGGGGGGGCAAACTTGGACTTC. This codes for CASSSGGANLDF.

The chain combines TRBV5-5 with TRBJ1-5; 8 bases align to TRBD1. This CDR3 comprises 18 residues. The ends lost 0 bases at V and 1 base at J; junction bases unmatched: 9. Germline V lookup: CDR1 SGHKS, CDR2 YYEKEE (reference sequence). CDR3 amino acids: CASSLEPRTGLSNQPQHF. CDR3 bases: TGTGCCAGCAGCTTGGAACCTCGGACAGGGCTAAGCAATCAGCCCCAGCATTTT.

The rearrangement links TRBV2 to TRBJ2-2; 8 bases agree with TRBD2. Germline CDR1 SNHLY, CDR2 FYNNEI. V dropped 3 bases and J dropped 1; count of bases not matched to a gene: 1. The CDR3 is 15 residues long. CDR3 residues: CASSESGGNTGELFF. CDR3 DNA sequence: TGTGCCAGCAGTGAGAGCGGGGGGAACACCGGGGAGCTGTTTTTT.

This clone has only a few counts. The CDR3 protein is CASSESLGFETQYF. The CDR3 DNA follows: TGCGCCAGCAGTGAGTCGTTGGGGTTCGAGACCCAGTACTTC. J is TRBJ2-5 and V is TRBV10-1; D unclear. CDR1 is WNHNN, CDR2 SYGVQD, per germline (reference sequence). Trimming removed 0 bases at V and 5 bases at J, with 10 bases between. This CDR3 comprises 14 residues.

This clone occurred a few times. The chain is built from TRBV19 and TRBJ2-5; TRBD1 matches at 8 bases. The length of the CDR3 is 15 residues. J was trimmed by 2 bases and V by 1 base; bases with no gene match: 3. Germline assignment: CDR1 LNHDA and CDR2 SQIVND (reference sequence). The CDR3 sequence is CASSIGYRGQETQYF. The CDR3 DNA is TGTGCCAGTAGTATAGGTTACAGGGGGCAAGAGACCCAGTACTTC. The variable domain in full, with the rest retrieved from reference TRBV19 and TRBJ2-5, is DGGITQSPKYLFRKEGQNVTLSCEQNLNHDAMYWYRQDPGQGLRLIYYSQIVNDFQKGDIAEGYSVSREKKESFPLTVTSAQKNPTAFYLCASSIGYRGQETQYFGPGTRLLVL.